These T cell receptor beta chains were read from a single sample in a study of vaccination and CD4 T cells after COVID-19. One entry per CDR3 protein, called by TCRdb with MiXCR from the PCR reads. The table includes some 40,000 distinct CDR3 sequences, 36% detected once. Sequences were derived from CD4+ T cells from blood, sampled about 7 months after SARS-CoV-2 vaccination. The receptors were gathered from a human donor who had recovered from COVID-19. Both conserved end residues are part of each CDR3. D genes are given only for firm matches. Clone size is shown for a subset of rows, as once, few, many or a class of expanded clone.

clone_size	v_call	j_call	d_call	cdr3_aa	cdr3_nt
.	TRBV29-1	TRBJ1-1	.	CSVAPRQETVNTEAFF	TGCAGCGTTGCCCCCCGACAGGAAACAGTCAACACTGAAGCTTTCTTT
.	TRBV9	TRBJ2-7	.	CASSVDGTSFDEQYF	TGTGCCAGCAGCGTAGACGGGACATCGTTCGACGAGCAGTACTTC
few	TRBV4-1	TRBJ2-1	.	CASSQTSVPYSEQFF	TGCGCCAGCAGCCAAACCTCGGTCCCGTATAGTGAGCAGTTCTTC
.	TRBV18	TRBJ2-7	TRBD1	CASSRDRGAPGEQYF	TGTGCCAGCTCACGCGACAGGGGGGCGCCAGGCGAGCAGTACTTC
.	TRBV28	TRBJ1-2	TRBD1	CASSPGDREYYGYTF	TGTGCCAGCAGTCCGGGGGACAGGGAATATTATGGCTACACCTTC
.	TRBV21-1	TRBJ1-1	.	CASSRERRTHLRSFF	TGTGCCAGCAGCAGGGAAAGGCGCACCCACTTGCGATCTTTCTTT
few	TRBV15	TRBJ2-1	TRBD2	CATSRDPSGIGGNEQFF	TGTGCCACCAGCAGAGATCCTAGCGGGATCGGGGGCAATGAGCAGTTCTTC
few	TRBV20-1	TRBJ1-1	.	CSAGAAGVGRTEAFF	TGCAGTGCTGGAGCGGCGGGGGTCGGGCGCACTGAAGCTTTCTTT
.	TRBV6-5	TRBJ2-7	TRBD2	CASSYTGTSGRMYEQYF	TGTGCCAGCAGTTACACTGGGACTAGCGGGAGGATGTACGAGCAGTACTTC
few	TRBV10-3	TRBJ2-5	.	CAISESGPQETQYF	TGTGCCATCAGTGAGTCTGGCCCCCAAGAGACCCAGTACTTC
.	TRBV7-9	TRBJ2-1	.	CASSLGSLLYNEQFF	TGTGCCAGCAGCTTAGGAAGCCTACTCTACAATGAGCAGTTCTTC
few	TRBV2	TRBJ1-5	TRBD1	CASSPDRGPNQPQHF	TGTGCCAGCAGCCCGGACAGGGGGCCAAATCAGCCCCAGCATTTT
.	TRBV10-3	TRBJ1-2	.	CAISLSGDNYGYTF	TGTGCCATCAGCCTTTCGGGGGACAACTATGGCTACACCTTC
.	TRBV18	TRBJ1-6	.	CASSRPEGSPLHF	TGTGCCAGCTCACGCCCAGAAGGATCACCCCTCCACTTT